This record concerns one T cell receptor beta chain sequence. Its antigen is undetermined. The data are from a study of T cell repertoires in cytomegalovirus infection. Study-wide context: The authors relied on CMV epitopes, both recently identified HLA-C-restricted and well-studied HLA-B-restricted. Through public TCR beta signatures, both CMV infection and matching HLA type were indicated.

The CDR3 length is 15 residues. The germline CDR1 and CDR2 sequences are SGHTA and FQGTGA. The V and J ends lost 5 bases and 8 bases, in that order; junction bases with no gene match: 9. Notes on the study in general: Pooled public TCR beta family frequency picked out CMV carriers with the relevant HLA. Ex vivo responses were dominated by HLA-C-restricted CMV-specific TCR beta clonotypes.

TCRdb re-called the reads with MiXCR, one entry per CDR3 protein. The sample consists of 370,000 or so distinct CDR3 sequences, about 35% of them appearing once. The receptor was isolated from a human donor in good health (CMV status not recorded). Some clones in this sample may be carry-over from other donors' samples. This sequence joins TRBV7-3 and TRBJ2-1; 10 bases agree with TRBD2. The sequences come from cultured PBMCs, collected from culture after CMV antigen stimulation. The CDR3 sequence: CASSTSSGSRYEQFF. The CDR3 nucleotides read TGTGCCAGCAGCACTTCTAGCGGGAGTCGTTATGAGCAGTTCTTC.